What follows is one T cell receptor (beta chain) and its context. The data stem from a study of blood T cell repertoires in COVID-19. Overall study context: COVID-19 samples from acute and convalescent phases originated in the United States, Italy and Spain. PBMCs, B-cell-depleted T cells, or T cells were the source of the cDNA or gDNA that made up the material.

From germline, CDR1 is MNHEY and CDR2 SVGEGT. This CDR3 is 13 amino acids long. V shed 2 bases and J shed 3 bases, with 8 bases lying between them. In the authors' workflow: For nucleated cells, counts were estimated from reference gene primer amplification. Method: immunoSEQ multiplex PCR; TCRdb's copy keeps in-frame clones and lacks some. That table gives V, J and clone size, and the DNA gave D and trimming. Of approximately 12,000 clones in the sample, nearly 95% were seen once. The receptor was derived from a woman in her 70s with active COVID-19. Sequences were obtained from peripheral blood. This chain uses TRBV6-2 or TRBV6-3 with TRBJ2-7; no clear D. The chain's CDR3 is CASSYEEYYEQYF. CDR3 nucleotide sequence: TGTGCCAGCAGTTACGAGGAATACTACGAGCAGTACTTC.